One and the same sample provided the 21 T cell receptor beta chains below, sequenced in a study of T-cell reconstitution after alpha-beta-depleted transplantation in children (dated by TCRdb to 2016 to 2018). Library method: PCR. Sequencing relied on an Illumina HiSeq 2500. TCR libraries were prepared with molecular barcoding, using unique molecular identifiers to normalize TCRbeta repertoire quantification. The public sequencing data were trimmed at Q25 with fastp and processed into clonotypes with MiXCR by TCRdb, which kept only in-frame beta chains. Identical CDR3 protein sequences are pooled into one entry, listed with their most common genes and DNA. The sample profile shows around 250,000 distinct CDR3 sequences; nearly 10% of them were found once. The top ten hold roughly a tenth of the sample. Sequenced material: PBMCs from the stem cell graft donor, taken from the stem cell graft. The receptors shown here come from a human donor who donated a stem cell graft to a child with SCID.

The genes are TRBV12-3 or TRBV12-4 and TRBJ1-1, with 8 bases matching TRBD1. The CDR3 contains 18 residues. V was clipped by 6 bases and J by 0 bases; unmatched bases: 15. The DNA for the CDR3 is TGTGCCAGCAGCCGCTACTCAGGACAGGGAACATTGAACACTGAAGCTTTCTTT. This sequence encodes CASSRYSGQGTLNTEAFF.

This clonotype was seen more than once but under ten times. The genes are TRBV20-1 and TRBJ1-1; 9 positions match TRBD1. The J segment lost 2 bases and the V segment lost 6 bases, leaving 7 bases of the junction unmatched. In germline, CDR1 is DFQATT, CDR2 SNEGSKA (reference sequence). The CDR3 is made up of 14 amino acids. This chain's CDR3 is CSARDRVTNTEAFF. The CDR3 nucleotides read TGCAGTGCCCGGGACAGGGTGACTAACACTGAAGCTTTCTTT.

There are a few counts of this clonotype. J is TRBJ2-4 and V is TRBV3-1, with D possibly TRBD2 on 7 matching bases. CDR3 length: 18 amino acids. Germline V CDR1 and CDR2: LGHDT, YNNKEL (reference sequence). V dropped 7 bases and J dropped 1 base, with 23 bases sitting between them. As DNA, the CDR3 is TGTGCCAGCACCCAGGGAGGCGGGGGCAGGTGGGCCAAAAACATTCAGTACTTC. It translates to CASTQGGGGRWAKNIQYF.

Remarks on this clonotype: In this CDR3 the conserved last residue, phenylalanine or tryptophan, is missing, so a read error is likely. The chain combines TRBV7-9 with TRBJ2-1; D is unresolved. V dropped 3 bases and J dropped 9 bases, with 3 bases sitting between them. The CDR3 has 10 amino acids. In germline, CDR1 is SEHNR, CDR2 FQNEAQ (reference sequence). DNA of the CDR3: TGTGCCAGCAGCTTGGTTGAGCAGTTCATC. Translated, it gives CASSLVEQFI.

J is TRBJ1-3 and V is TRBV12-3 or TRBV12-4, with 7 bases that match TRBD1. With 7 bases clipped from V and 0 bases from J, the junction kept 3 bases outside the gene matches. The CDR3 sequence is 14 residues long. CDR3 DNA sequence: TGTGCCAGCATCGACAGGGTCTCTGGAAACACCATATATTTT. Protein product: CASIDRVSGNTIYF.

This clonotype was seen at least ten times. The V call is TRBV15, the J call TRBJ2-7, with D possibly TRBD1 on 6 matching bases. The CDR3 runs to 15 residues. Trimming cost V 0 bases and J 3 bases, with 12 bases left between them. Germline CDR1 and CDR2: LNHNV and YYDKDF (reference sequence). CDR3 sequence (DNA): TGTGCCACCAGCAGAGATAGGACAGACCTCTACGAGCAGTACTTC. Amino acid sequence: CATSRDRTDLYEQYF.

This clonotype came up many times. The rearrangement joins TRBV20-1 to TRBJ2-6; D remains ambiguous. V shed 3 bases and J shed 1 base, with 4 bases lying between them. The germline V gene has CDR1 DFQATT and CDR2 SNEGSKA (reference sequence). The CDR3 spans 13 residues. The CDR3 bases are TGCAGTGCTAGGGGATCTGGGGCCAACGTCCTGACTTTC. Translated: CSARGSGANVLTF.

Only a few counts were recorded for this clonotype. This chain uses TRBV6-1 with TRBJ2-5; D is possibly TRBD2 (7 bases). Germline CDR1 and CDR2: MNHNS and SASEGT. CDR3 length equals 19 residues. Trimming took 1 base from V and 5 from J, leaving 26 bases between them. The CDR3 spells CASSEDLSGIRGAEETQYF. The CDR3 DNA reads TGTGCCAGCAGTGAAGACCTTTCGGGAATTCGGGGGGCGGAGGAGACCCAGTACTTC.

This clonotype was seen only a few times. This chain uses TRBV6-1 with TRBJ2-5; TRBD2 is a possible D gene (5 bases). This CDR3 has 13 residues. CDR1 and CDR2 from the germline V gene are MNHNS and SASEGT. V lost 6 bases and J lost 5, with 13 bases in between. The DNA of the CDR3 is TGTGCCAGCAGCCGCGGAATAGCGGAGACCCAGTACTTC. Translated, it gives CASSRGIAETQYF.

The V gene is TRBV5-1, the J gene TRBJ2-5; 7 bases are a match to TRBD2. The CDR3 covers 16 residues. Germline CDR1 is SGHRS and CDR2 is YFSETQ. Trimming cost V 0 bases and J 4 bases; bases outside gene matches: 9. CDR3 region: CASSLDPGGLPETQYF. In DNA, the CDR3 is TGCGCCAGCAGCTTGGATCCGGGAGGCCTCCCAGAGACCCAGTACTTC.

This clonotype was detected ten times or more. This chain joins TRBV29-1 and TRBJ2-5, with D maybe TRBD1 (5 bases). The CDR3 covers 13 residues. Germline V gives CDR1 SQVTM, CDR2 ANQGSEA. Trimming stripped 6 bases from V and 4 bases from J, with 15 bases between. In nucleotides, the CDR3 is TGCAGCGTGGCACCCCAGGGTGGAGAGACCCAGTACTTC. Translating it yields CSVAPQGGETQYF.

The CDR3 bases are TGTGCCATCAGTGATACGGGACAACTAAGCACAGATACGCAGTATTTT. Protein: CAISDTGQLSTDTQYF. The J gene is TRBJ2-3, the V gene TRBV10-3, with D perhaps matching TRBD1 (6 bases). CDR3 length equals 16 residues. Germline V gene lookup returns CDR1 ENHRY and CDR2 SYGVKD. Trimming took off 3 bases at V and 0 bases at J, with 13 bases between the two ends.

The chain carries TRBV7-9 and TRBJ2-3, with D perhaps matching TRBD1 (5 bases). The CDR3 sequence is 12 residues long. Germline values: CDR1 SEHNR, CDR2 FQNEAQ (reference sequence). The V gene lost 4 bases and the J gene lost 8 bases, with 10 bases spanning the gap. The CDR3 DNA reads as TGTGCCAGCAGCTACCCCCAGGGTACGCAGTATTTT. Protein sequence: CASSYPQGTQYF.

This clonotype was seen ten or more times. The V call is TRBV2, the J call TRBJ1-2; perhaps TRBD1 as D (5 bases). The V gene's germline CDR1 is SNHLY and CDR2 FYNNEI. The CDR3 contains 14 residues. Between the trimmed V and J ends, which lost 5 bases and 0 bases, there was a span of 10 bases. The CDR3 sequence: CASSHQGANYGYTF. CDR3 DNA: TGTGCCAGCAGTCACCAGGGCGCTAACTATGGCTACACCTTC.

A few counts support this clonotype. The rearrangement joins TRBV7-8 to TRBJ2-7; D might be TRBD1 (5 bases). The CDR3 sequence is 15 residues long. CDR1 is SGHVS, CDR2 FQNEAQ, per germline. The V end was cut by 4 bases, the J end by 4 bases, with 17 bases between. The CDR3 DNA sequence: TGTGCCAGCAGCTCTGAGATTCCAGGGCGTTACGAGCAGTACTTC. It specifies CASSSEIPGRYEQYF.

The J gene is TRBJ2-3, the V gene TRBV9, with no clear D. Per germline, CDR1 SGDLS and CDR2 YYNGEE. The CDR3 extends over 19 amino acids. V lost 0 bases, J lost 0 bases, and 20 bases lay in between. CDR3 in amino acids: CASSVDELPGLLSTDTQYF. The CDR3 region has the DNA TGTGCCAGCAGCGTAGACGAGCTTCCGGGTCTCCTTAGCACAGATACGCAGTATTTT. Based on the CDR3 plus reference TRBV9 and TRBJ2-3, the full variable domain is DSGVTQTPKHLITATGQRVTLRCSPRSGDLSVYWYQQSLDQGLQFLIQYYNGEERAKGNILERFSAQQFPDLHSELNLSSLELGDSALYFCASSVDELPGLLSTDTQYFGPGTRLTVL.

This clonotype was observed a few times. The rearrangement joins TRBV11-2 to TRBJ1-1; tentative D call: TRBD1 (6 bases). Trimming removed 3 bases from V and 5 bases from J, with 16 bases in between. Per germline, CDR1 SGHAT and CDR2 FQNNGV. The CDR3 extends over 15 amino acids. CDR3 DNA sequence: TGTGCCAGCAGCTTCTTGGAGGGGGGGCGGACTGAAGCTTTCTTT. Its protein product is CASSFLEGGRTEAFF.

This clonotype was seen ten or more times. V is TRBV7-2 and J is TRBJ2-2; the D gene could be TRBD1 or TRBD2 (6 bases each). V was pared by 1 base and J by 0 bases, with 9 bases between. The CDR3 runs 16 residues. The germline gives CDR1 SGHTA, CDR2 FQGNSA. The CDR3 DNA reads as TGTGCCAGCAGCTTAGTGGGGGGCGCGAACACCGGGGAGCTGTTTTTT. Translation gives CASSLVGGANTGELFF.

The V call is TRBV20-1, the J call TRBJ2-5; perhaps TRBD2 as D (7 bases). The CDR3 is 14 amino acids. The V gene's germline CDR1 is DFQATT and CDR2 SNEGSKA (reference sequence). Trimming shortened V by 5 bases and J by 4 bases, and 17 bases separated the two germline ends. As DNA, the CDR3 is TGCAGTGCTGTAACTCCCGGGGGGCGAGAGACCCAGTACTTC. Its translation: CSAVTPGGRETQYF.

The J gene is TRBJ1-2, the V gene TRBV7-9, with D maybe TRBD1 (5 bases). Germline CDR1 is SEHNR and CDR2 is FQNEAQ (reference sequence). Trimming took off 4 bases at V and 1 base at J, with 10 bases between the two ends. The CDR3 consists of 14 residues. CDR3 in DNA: TGTGCCAGCAGCTCCGCGGGGGGTAACTATGGCTACACCTTC. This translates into CASSSAGGNYGYTF.

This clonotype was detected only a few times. The CDR3 bases are TGTGCCAGCAGTTGGGGAGAAGGGGAAGTCTCGATCTATGGCTACACCTTC. Residues: CASSWGEGEVSIYGYTF. The chain joins TRBV6-5 to TRBJ1-2; D is perhaps TRBD1 (5 bases). Trimming cost V 4 bases and J 4 bases, with 22 bases left between them. This CDR3 region has 17 residues. Germline CDR1 MNHEY, CDR2 SVGAGI.